This T cell receptor (beta chain) was identified in a study of T-cell reconstitution after alpha-beta-depleted transplantation in children listed by TCRdb under 2016. Regarding the research as a whole: Using TCR repertoire profiling, the study followed T-cell immune reconstitution in a quantitative way in children after TCRalphabeta/CD19-depleted allogeneic hematopoietic cell transplantation.

The CDR3 numbers 15 residues from cysteine through phenylalanine. Only the CDR3 DNA is retained, 45 bases long and in frame from the first base. The germline V gene gives CDR1 as KGHSH and CDR2 as LQKENI. Trimming costs V 1 base and J 1 base, and their ends lie 7 bases apart. Library method: PCR. Reads for this sample came from an Illumina HiSeq 2500. TCR library preparation used molecular barcoding, with unique molecular identifiers applied to normalize quantification of the TCRbeta repertoire. The public reads were quality trimmed at Q25 with fastp and then assembled into clones with MiXCR by TCRdb, keeping productive beta chains. Records with the same CDR3 protein are collapsed into one entry carrying the most frequent genes and DNA. Across this sample there are about 500,000 distinct CDR3 sequences, with around a third seen only once. Of the sample, about 2.3% falls within the top ten clones. About this clonotype itself: Its target antigen remains unknown. No much larger clonotype is one base removed from it; base qualities were not supplied.

The chain was built from TRBV18 and TRBJ2-2; matching of 5 bases hints at TRBD2 as the D gene. The sequenced sample was PBMCs from the stem cell graft donor, obtained from the stem cell graft. The sequence was collected from a human donor who donated a stem cell graft to a child with aplastic anemia. The DNA sequence is as follows: TGTGCCAGCTCACCACTAGCGCAGAACACCGGGGAGCTGTTTTTT. Translated, it reads CASSPLAQNTGELFF.